What follows are 2 T cell receptor beta chains derived from one specimen sequenced in a study of cytomegalovirus exposure and HLA in healthy donors. PCR involved 60 Vbeta and 13 Jbeta primers. Produced via immunoSEQ multiplex PCR; TCRdb's table is partial and in-frame only. The table records 100,000 to 120,000 clones, approximately 78% of them present only once. Sequencing was performed on PBMCs. The receptors were sampled from a woman in her 30s in good health and CMV-seronegative.

The J gene is TRBJ2-5, the V gene TRBV5-1; D is unclear. Germline V CDR1 and CDR2: SGHRS, YFSETQ. V lost 0 bases, J lost 3 bases, and 9 bases lay in between. This CDR3 contains 14 residues. The CDR3 nucleotides read TGCGCCAGCAGCTTGGGCCACAGTGAAGAGACCCAGTACTTC. Amino acids: CASSLGHSEETQYF.

This rearrangement joins TRBV6-5 to TRBJ1-1; 9 positions match TRBD1. Per germline, CDR1 MNHEY and CDR2 SVGAGI. V dropped 2 bases and J dropped 6; count of bases not matched to a gene: 7. The CDR3 length is 15 residues. The CDR3, as DNA: TGTGCCAGCAGTTACGCATACAGGGGGCTAGCTGAAGCTTTCTTT. Translating gives CASSYAYRGLAEAFF.